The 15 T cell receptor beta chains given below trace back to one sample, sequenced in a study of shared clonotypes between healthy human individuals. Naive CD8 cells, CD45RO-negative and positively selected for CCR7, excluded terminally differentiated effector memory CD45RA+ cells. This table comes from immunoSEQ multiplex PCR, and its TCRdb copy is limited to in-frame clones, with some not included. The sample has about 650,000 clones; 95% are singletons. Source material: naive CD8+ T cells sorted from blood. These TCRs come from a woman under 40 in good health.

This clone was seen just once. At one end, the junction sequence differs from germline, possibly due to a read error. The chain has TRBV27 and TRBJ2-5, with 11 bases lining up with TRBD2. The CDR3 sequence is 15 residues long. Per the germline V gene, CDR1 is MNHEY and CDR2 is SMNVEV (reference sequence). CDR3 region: CAGSFGTSGRETQYF. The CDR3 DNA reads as TGTGCCGGCAGTTTTGGGACTAGCGGTAGAGAGACCCAGTACTTC.

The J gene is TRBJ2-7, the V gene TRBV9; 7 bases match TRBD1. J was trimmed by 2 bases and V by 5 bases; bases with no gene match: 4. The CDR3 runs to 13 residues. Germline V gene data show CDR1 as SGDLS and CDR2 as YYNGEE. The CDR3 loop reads CASSGTAAYEQYF. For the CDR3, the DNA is TGTGCCAGCAGTGGGACAGCCGCCTACGAGCAGTACTTC. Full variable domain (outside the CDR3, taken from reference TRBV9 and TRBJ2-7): DSGVTQTPKHLITATGQRVTLRCSPRSGDLSVYWYQQSLDQGLQFLIQYYNGEERAKGNILERFSAQQFPDLHSELNLSSLELGDSALYFCASSGTAAYEQYFGPGTRLTVT.

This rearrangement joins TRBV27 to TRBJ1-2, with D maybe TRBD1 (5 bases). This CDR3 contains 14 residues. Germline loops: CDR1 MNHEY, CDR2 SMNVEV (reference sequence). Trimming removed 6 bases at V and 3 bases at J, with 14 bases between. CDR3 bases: TGTGCCAGCAGCAGCCCGGGGGGGTACTATGGCTACACCTTC. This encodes CASSSPGGYYGYTF.

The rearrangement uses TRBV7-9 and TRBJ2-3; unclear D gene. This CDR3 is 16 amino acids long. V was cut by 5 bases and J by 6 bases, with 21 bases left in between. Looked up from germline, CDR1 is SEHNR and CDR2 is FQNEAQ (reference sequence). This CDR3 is CASSLKDRPLGDTQYF. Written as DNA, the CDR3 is TGTGCCAGCAGCCTAAAGGACCGTCCCCTGGGGGATACGCAGTATTTT.

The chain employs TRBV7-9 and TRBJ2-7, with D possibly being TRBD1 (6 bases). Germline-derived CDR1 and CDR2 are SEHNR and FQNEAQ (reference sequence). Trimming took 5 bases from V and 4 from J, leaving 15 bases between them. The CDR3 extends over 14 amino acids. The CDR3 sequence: CASSEGGILYEQYF. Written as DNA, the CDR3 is TGTGCCAGCAGCGAAGGGGGTATCCTATACGAGCAGTACTTC.

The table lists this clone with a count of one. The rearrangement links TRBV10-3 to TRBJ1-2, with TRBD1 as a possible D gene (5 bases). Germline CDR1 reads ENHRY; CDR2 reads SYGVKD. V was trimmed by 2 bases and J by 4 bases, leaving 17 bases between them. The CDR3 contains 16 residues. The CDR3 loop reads CAISEAGGDVPYGYTF. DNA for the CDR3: TGTGCCATCAGTGAGGCTGGGGGGGACGTGCCCTATGGCTACACCTTC.

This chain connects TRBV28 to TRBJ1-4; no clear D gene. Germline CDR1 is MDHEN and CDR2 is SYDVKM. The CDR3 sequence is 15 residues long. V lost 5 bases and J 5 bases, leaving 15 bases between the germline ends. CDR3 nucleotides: TGTGCCAGCAGTCCCCGACATATAATGAATGAAAAACTGTTTTTT. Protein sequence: CASSPRHIMNEKLFF.

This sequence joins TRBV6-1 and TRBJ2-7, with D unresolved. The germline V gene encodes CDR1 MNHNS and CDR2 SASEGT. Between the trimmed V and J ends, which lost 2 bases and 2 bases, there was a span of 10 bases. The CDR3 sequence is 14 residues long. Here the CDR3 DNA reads TGTGCCAGCAGTGAACTGGACCCCGCCTACGAGCAGTACTTC. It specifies CASSELDPAYEQYF.

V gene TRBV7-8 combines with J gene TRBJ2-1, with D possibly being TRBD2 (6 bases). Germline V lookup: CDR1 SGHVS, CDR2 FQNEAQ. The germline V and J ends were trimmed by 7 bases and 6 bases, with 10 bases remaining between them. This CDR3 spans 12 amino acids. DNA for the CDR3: TGTGCCAGCATGGCGGGACGCAATGAGCAGTTCTTC. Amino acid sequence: CASMAGRNEQFF. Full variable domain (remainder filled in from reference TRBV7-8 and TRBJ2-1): GAGVSQSPRYKVAKRGQDVALRCDPISGHVSLFWYQQALGQGPEFLTYFQNEAQLDKSGLPSDRFFAERPEGSVSTLKIQRTQQEDSAVYLCASMAGRNEQFFGPGTRLTVL.

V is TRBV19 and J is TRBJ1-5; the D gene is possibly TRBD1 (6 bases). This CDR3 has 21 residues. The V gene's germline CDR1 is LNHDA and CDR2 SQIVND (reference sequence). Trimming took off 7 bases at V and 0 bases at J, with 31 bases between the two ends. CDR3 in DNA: TGTGCCAGTATAACCCCCGGGACAAGGGATAGGGCAGGAGTTAGCAATCAGCCCCAGCATTTT. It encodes CASITPGTRDRAGVSNQPQHF. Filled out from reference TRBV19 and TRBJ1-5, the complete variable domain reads DGGITQSPKYLFRKEGQNVTLSCEQNLNHDAMYWYRQDPGQGLRLIYYSQIVNDFQKGDIAEGYSVSREKKESFPLTVTSAQKNPTAFYLCASITPGTRDRAGVSNQPQHFGDGTRLSIL.

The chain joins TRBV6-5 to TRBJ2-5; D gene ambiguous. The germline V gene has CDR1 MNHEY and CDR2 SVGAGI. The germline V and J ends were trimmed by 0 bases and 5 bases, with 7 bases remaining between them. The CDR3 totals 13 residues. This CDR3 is CASSYSSGETQYF. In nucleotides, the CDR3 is TGTGCCAGCAGTTACTCGAGTGGGGAGACCCAGTACTTC.

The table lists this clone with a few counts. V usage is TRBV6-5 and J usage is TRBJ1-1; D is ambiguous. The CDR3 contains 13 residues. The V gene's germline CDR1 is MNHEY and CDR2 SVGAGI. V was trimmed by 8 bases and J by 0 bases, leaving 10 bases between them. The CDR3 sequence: CASRPSMNTEAFF. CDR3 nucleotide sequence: TGTGCCAGCCGACCGTCCATGAACACTGAAGCTTTCTTT.

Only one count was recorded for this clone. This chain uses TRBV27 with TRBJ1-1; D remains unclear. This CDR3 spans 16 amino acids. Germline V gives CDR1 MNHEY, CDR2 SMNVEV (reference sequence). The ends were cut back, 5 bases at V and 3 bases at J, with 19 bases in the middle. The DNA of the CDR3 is TGTGCCAGCAGTCCCCGGGGAGGGCGGTGGCACACTGAAGCTTTCTTT. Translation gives CASSPRGGRWHTEAFF.

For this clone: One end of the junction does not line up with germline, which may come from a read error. This chain's CDR3 is CASSNSGSGANVLTF. CDR3 bases: TGTGCCAGCAGTAACTCAGGGTCTGGGGCCAACGTCCTGACTTTC. The rearrangement joins TRBV6-5 to TRBJ2-6, with TRBD1 as a possible D gene (5 bases). Germline V gene lookup returns CDR1 MNHEY and CDR2 SVGAGI. The CDR3 is 15 amino acids.

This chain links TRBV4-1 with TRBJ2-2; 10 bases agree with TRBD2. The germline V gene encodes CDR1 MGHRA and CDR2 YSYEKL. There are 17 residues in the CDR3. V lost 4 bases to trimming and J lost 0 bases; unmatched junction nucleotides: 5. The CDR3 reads CASSRAGLATNTGELFF. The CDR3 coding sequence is TGCGCCAGCAGCCGAGCGGGACTAGCGACGAACACCGGGGAGCTGTTTTTT.